The 22 T cell receptor beta chains presented below share a single source sample, sequenced in a study of identical twins. TCRdb processed the 5' RACE reads anew with MiXCR; each CDR3 protein has one entry. Among 250,000 to 300,000 distinct CDR3 sequences listed, about 8.3% were seen once. A further study also used this sample, focusing on yellow fever vaccine responses in identical twins.

Sequences were obtained from CD8+ T cells sorted from blood. These receptors were obtained from a woman under 30 in good health.

The table lists this clonotype with many counts. The V call is TRBV20-1, the J call TRBJ2-7; D unresolved. Trimming removed 3 bases from V and 1 base from J, with 10 bases in between. CDR3 length: 13 amino acids. Germline V CDR1 and CDR2: DFQATT, SNEGSKA (reference sequence). Here the CDR3 reads CSASSTESYEQYF. In nucleotides, the CDR3 is TGCAGTGCTAGTTCCACAGAATCCTACGAGCAGTACTTC.

The rearrangement links TRBV7-9 to TRBJ2-3; D unresolved. CDR1 is SEHNR, CDR2 FQNEAQ, per germline (reference sequence). Trimming removed 3 bases from V and 3 bases from J, with 16 bases in between. This CDR3 contains 16 residues. CDR3 DNA sequence: TGTGCCAGCAGCTTTTTGCGGTCGGGTCTGACAGATACGCAGTATTTT. It specifies CASSFLRSGLTDTQYF.

V gene TRBV3-1 combines with J gene TRBJ2-1; 7 positions agree with TRBD2. The CDR3 is made up of 15 amino acids. Germline assignment: CDR1 LGHDT and CDR2 YNNKEL (reference sequence). The J segment lost 3 bases and the V segment lost 5 bases, leaving 7 bases of the junction unmatched. CDR3 amino acids: CASSVQAGVYNEQFF. The CDR3 DNA sequence: TGTGCCAGCAGCGTTCAGGCGGGAGTCTACAATGAGCAGTTCTTC.

The CDR3 sequence is CASSWGRRDWGTDTQYF. CDR3 sequence (DNA): TGTGCCAGCAGCTGGGGGCGGAGGGACTGGGGCACAGATACGCAGTATTTT. The rearrangement uses TRBV5-6 and TRBJ2-3; D possibly matches TRBD1 or TRBD2 (6 bases each). The CDR3 covers 17 residues. V lost 3 bases and J 1 base, leaving 18 bases between the germline ends. Germline V gives CDR1 SGHDT, CDR2 YYEEEE.

This clonotype was recorded a few times. The chain carries TRBV7-9 and TRBJ2-1; TRBD1 is a possible D gene (5 bases). The V gene's germline CDR1 is SEHNR and CDR2 FQNEAQ (reference sequence). V lost 5 bases, J lost 9 bases, and 20 bases lay in between. This CDR3 is 15 amino acids long. CDR3 region: CASSLTGQGSGEQFF. The DNA of the CDR3 is TGTGCCAGCAGCCTTACCGGGCAGGGTTCCGGTGAGCAGTTCTTC.

The genes are TRBV20-1 and TRBJ1-1, with TRBD1 matching 7 bases. Germline V gene sequence: CDR1 DFQATT, CDR2 SNEGSKA (reference sequence). The CDR3 has 13 amino acids. J gave up 0 bases and V 5 bases, and 3 bases lay outside the gene matches. CDR3 nucleotide sequence: TGCAGTGCTGAGGGACAGTTGAACACTGAAGCTTTCTTT. As protein: CSAEGQLNTEAFF.

The chain joins TRBV29-1 to TRBJ2-6; D is perhaps TRBD1 (6 bases). Germline assignment: CDR1 SQVTM and CDR2 ANQGSEA. The CDR3 extends over 15 amino acids. Trimming left V 5 bases short and J 3 bases short, with 14 bases between. CDR3 protein: CSVLQGFGGANVLTF. In nucleotides, the CDR3 is TGCAGCGTTCTACAGGGTTTCGGTGGGGCCAACGTCCTGACTTTC.

This clonotype occurred many times. The chain combines TRBV20-1 with TRBJ2-3; no reliable D call. The CDR3 has 14 residues. V was pared by 0 bases and J by 4 bases, with 11 bases between. CDR1 and CDR2 (germline): DFQATT, SNEGSKA (reference sequence). In DNA form, the CDR3 reads TGCAGTGCTAGAGATTGGCGAGGCGCAGATACGCAGTATTTT. It specifies CSARDWRGADTQYF.

The sample holds many counts of this clonotype. V usage is TRBV29-1 and J usage is TRBJ2-1, with D maybe TRBD2 (6 bases). Trimming shortened V by 4 bases and J by 4 bases, and 17 bases separated the two germline ends. The CDR3 consists of 15 residues. In germline, CDR1 is SQVTM, CDR2 ANQGSEA. This CDR3 is CSVVEGGKGYNEQFF. The CDR3 DNA reads as TGCAGCGTTGTGGAGGGCGGGAAAGGGTACAATGAGCAGTTCTTC.

The gene calls are TRBV12-3 or TRBV12-4 and TRBJ1-5; D unclear. This CDR3 has 16 amino acids. The V end lost 0 bases, the J end lost 5 bases, and 14 bases lay between the germline ends. Written as DNA, the CDR3 is TGTGCCAGCAGTTTAGCGAGGGCAGGCTGGGATCAGCCCCAGCATTTT. This translates into CASSLARAGWDQPQHF.

The chain uses TRBV9 and TRBJ1-1, with D tentatively TRBD1 (5 bases). Germline V lookup: CDR1 SGDLS, CDR2 YYNGEE. V dropped 3 bases and J dropped 2 bases, with 8 bases sitting between them. The CDR3 has 13 residues. The CDR3 DNA follows: TGTGCCAGCAGCGAGGGGATCAACACTGAAGCTTTCTTT. This gives the protein CASSEGINTEAFF.

Only a few counts were recorded for this clonotype. The chain carries TRBV12-3 or TRBV12-4 and TRBJ2-1; D remains ambiguous. Trimming left V 1 base short and J 9 bases short, with 10 bases between. This CDR3 comprises 13 residues. The CDR3 here is CASSLGAETEQFF. The DNA for the CDR3 is TGTGCCAGCAGTTTAGGTGCGGAGACTGAGCAGTTCTTC.

This clonotype was seen just once. This chain joins TRBV7-8 and TRBJ2-1; 12 bases match TRBD2. Losses at the gene ends were 1 base for V and 4 bases for J; bases not matched to a gene: 11. There are 19 residues in the CDR3. Germline CDR1 is SGHVS and CDR2 is FQNEAQ. The chain's CDR3 is CASSLVDLAGGREYNEQFF. The DNA of the CDR3 is TGTGCCAGCAGCTTAGTGGATCTAGCGGGGGGGCGGGAGTACAATGAGCAGTTCTTC.

This clonotype has just a few counts. V and J are TRBV4-3 and TRBJ2-7; 7 bases are a match to TRBD2. The CDR3 runs to 15 residues. Germline V gives CDR1 LGHNA, CDR2 YSLEER. Losses at the gene ends were 5 bases for V and 4 bases for J; bases not matched to a gene: 11. The CDR3 nucleotides read TGCGCCAGCAGCAAGAGCGGGCTAGCGGATTACGAGCAGTACTTC. Translating it yields CASSKSGLADYEQYF.

To note about this clonotype: The junction and the germline gene differ at one end; a read error may be behind it. The chain uses TRBV7-9 and TRBJ2-3; D not resolved. The germline V gene has CDR1 SEHNR and CDR2 FQNEAQ (reference sequence). This CDR3 comprises 8 residues. The CDR3 region is CASSDSGF. The CDR3 DNA reads TGTGCCAGCAGCGACTCGGGTTTT.

The chain has TRBV2 and TRBJ2-3; 11 bases match TRBD2. The CDR3 consists of 17 residues. With V trimmed by 7 bases and J by 4 bases, 13 bases remained unmatched. Germline V gene lookup returns CDR1 SNHLY and CDR2 FYNNEI. CDR3 sequence: CASTVRPTSGVADTQYF. The CDR3 nucleotides read TGTGCCAGCACCGTCCGTCCGACTAGCGGGGTCGCAGATACGCAGTATTTT.

This clonotype was counted at least ten times. This chain connects TRBV10-3 to TRBJ2-5; no clear D gene. The V and J ends lost 2 bases and 2 bases respectively, with 6 bases between them. The CDR3 totals 13 residues. Germline V gene data show CDR1 as ENHRY and CDR2 as SYGVKD. The CDR3 DNA is TGTGCCATCAGTGAGACACCGCAAGAGACCCAGTACTTC. It translates to CAISETPQETQYF.

This clonotype occurred many times. CDR3 protein: CAISEATDLTQYF. The CDR3 DNA is TGTGCCATCAGTGAGGCGACGGATTTAACCCAGTACTTC. J is TRBJ2-5 and V is TRBV10-3; D is unresolved. The V end was cut by 2 bases, the J end by 8 bases, with 12 bases between. Germline CDR1 and CDR2: ENHRY and SYGVKD. The CDR3 runs to 13 residues.

Many counts were recorded for this clonotype. V gene TRBV5-5 combines with J gene TRBJ1-3; a weak D match, TRBD1 (6 bases). The CDR3 length is 14 residues. Germline CDR1 reads SGHKS; CDR2 reads YYEKEE (reference sequence). V shed 2 bases and J shed 6 bases, with 12 bases lying between them. The CDR3 is CASSFLQGENTIYF. CDR3 sequence (DNA): TGTGCCAGCAGCTTCCTACAGGGTGAAAACACCATATATTTT.

This chain links TRBV19 with TRBJ2-1; 7 nucleotides match TRBD1. Germline lookup yields CDR1 LNHDA and CDR2 SQIVND (reference sequence). J gave up 6 bases and V 3 bases, and 2 bases lay outside the gene matches. This CDR3 region has 13 residues. Written as DNA, the CDR3 is TGTGCCAGTAGTATTTACAGGGGCAATGAGCAGTTCTTC. The encoded protein is CASSIYRGNEQFF.

This clonotype was picked up many times. CDR3 amino acids: CASSPGFEAFF. For the CDR3, the DNA is TGTGCCAGCAGCCCAGGGTTTGAAGCTTTCTTT. This chain joins TRBV7-9 and TRBJ1-1, with D possibly TRBD1 on 5 matching bases. The CDR3 covers 11 residues. Germline loops: CDR1 SEHNR, CDR2 FQNEAQ (reference sequence). V was trimmed by 5 bases and J by 7 bases, leaving 8 bases between them.

This clonotype was seen at least ten times. This chain joins TRBV12-3 or TRBV12-4 and TRBJ2-2; weak D call: TRBD2 (6 bases). This CDR3 is built from 14 residues. Trimming cost V 4 bases and J 2 bases, with 8 bases left between them. The CDR3 region is CASSYGGNTGELFF. As DNA, the CDR3 is TGTGCCAGCAGTTACGGGGGAAACACCGGGGAGCTGTTTTTT.